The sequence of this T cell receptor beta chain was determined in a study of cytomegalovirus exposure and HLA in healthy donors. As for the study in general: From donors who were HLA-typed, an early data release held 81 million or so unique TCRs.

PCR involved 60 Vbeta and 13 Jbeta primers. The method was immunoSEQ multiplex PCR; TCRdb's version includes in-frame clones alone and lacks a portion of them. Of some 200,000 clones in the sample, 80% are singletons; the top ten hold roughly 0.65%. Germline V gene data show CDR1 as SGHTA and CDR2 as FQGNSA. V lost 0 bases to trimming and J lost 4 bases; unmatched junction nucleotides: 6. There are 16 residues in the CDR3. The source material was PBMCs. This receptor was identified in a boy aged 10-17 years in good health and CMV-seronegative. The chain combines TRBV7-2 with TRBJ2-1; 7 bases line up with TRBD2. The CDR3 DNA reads TGTGCCAGCAGCTTAGCTGGGGCGGGAGCTTACAATGAGCAGTTCTTC. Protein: CASSLAGAGAYNEQFF.